The present T cell receptor (beta chain) was sequenced within a study of PD-1 blockade in classical Hodgkin lymphoma. Across the study: On a schedule of every 2 weeks, patients received nivolumab 3 mg/kg intravenously.

Each patient experienced a relapse that followed autologous stem cell transplantation, and brentuximab vedotin exposure varied. General study points: Lower baseline TCR diversity was reported for newly diagnosed patients than for healthy donors. CD8+ TCR diversity did not rise significantly by C4D1, unlike CD4+.

The germline V gene encodes CDR1 MNHNS and CDR2 SASEGT. V lost 2 bases and J 8 bases, leaving 15 bases between the germline ends. CDR3 length equals 14 residues. Some clones are missing from TCRdb's copy, which holds only in-frame ones; the method was immunoSEQ multiplex PCR. The sample has some 90,000 clones, around 90% seen once. Comment on this clone: What it binds is not known.

The input for sequencing was peripheral blood mononuclear cells (PBMCs), taken before the second cycle of nivolumab. The V gene is TRBV6-1, the J gene TRBJ1-2; D is ambiguous. The receptor comes from a human donor with classical Hodgkin lymphoma. CDR3 protein: CASSERRSTLGYTF. CDR3 DNA sequence: TGTGCCAGCAGTGAACGGAGGTCCACCCTAGGCTACACCTTC.